The present T cell receptor (beta chain) was sequenced within a study of response to subunit inactivated influenza vaccine. Regarding the study as a whole: Researchers suggested that each seasonal influenza vaccination recruits few new T cells.

CDR3 length equals 15 residues. V dropped 0 bases and J dropped 4; count of bases not matched to a gene: 6. The germline gives CDR1 LGHNA, CDR2 YNFKEQ. As to this clonotype: Its antigen is unidentified.

TCRdb re-called the RT-PCR reads through MiXCR, storing one row per CDR3 protein. The data contain about 500,000 distinct CDR3 sequences, approximately 7.7% of them singletons. The chain is built from TRBV4-2 and TRBJ2-7, with TRBD2 identical over 7 bases. This receptor was identified in a man aged 45 to 70 who received an inactivated influenza vaccine. Sequenced material: PBMCs from blood, taken 23 months after vaccination. The CDR3 coding sequence is TGTGCCAGCAGCCAAGATTTAGCAGCGGGGTACGAGCAGTACTTC. It translates to CASSQDLAAGYEQYF.